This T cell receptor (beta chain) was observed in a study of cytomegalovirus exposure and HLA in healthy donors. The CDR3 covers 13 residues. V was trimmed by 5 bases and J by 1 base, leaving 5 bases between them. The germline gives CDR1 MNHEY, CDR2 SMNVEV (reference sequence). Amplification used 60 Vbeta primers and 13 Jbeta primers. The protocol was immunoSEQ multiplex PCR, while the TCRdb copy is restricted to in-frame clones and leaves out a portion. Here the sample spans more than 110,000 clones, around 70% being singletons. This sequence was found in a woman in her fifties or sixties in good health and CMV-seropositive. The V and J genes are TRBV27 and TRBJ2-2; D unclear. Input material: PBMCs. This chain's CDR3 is CASSPLNTGELFF. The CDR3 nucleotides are TGTGCCAGCAGTCCACTGAACACCGGGGAGCTGTTTTTT.